The 25 T cell receptor beta chains given below trace back to one sample, sequenced in a study of blood T cells in healthy people across ages. Using a J-beta primer mix together with a sample-barcoded 5' primer, a second PCR was run for about 6 to 11 cycles. MiXCR was run by TCRdb on the 5' RACE reads, yielding one entry per CDR3 protein. The table records 700,000 to 1,000,000 distinct CDR3 sequences, around 43% of them present only once. Sequencing used blood. Receptors originate from a man aged 55 to 70 in good health.

This clonotype was counted only a few times. The rearrangement links TRBV20-1 to TRBJ1-2; 8 nucleotides agree with TRBD1. The V and J ends lost 1 base and 6 bases, in that order; junction bases with no gene match: 7. CDR3 length equals 14 residues. CDR1 DFQATT and CDR2 SNEGSKA come from the germline V gene (reference sequence). CDR3 protein: CSARASGTGNGYTF. For the CDR3, the DNA is TGCAGTGCTAGAGCTTCCGGGACAGGAAATGGCTACACCTTC.

The gene calls are TRBV20-1 and TRBJ2-3; TRBD1 might be the D (5 bases). The germline V gene has CDR1 DFQATT and CDR2 SNEGSKA (reference sequence). The CDR3 loop spans 13 amino acids. Between the trimmed V and J ends, which lost 0 bases and 6 bases, there was a span of 10 bases. CDR3 coding DNA: TGCAGTGCTAGAGACGCCGGACATGATACGCAGTATTTT. Translating gives CSARDAGHDTQYF.

The V call is TRBV6-5, the J call TRBJ2-5; 8 nucleotides agree with TRBD1. The V gene end was trimmed by 6 bases and the J gene end by 5 bases; junction bases not matched to a gene: 11. Germline V gives CDR1 MNHEY, CDR2 SVGAGI. The CDR3 is 15 amino acids. CDR3 amino acids: CASRSSGGSQETQYF. For the CDR3, the DNA is TGTGCCAGCAGGTCGTCAGGGGGCAGCCAGGAGACCCAGTACTTC.

This clonotype came up a few times. V and J are TRBV20-1 and TRBJ2-5; D may be TRBD1 or TRBD2 (5 bases each). Germline V lookup: CDR1 DFQATT, CDR2 SNEGSKA (reference sequence). The CDR3 is 15 amino acids. V was trimmed by 1 base and J by 4 bases, leaving 16 bases between them. Here the CDR3 reads CSARAGPFHGETQYF. The CDR3 DNA is TGCAGTGCTAGAGCGGGACCCTTCCATGGAGAGACCCAGTACTTC.

This clonotype was seen just once. The chain joins TRBV29-1 to TRBJ2-7, with 13 bases matching TRBD2. Looked up from germline, CDR1 is SQVTM and CDR2 is ANQGSEA. V lost 7 bases and J lost 1; bases outside the gene matches: 10. This CDR3 region has 16 residues. CDR3 nucleotides: TGCAGCGCCGCCCCGGGACTAGCGGGACCGTCCTACGAGCAGTACTTC. It specifies CSAAPGLAGPSYEQYF.

CDR3 region: CSASRTSGGPIKQETQYF. The CDR3 bases are TGCAGTGCTAGCCGGACTAGCGGGGGGCCGATAAAACAAGAGACCCAGTACTTC. The chain joins TRBV20-1 to TRBJ2-5, with 14 bases that match TRBD2. V shed 3 bases, J shed 2 bases, and the junction held 11 bases outside the gene matches. Germline V CDR1 and CDR2: DFQATT, SNEGSKA (reference sequence). The CDR3 sequence is 18 residues long.

This clonotype occurred a few times. The chain links TRBV25-1 to TRBJ2-4, with a weak D call TRBD2 (5 bases). Between the trimmed V and J ends, which lost 6 bases and 0 bases, there was a span of 9 bases. CDR1 is MGHDK and CDR2 is SYGVNS in the germline V gene. CDR3 size: 14 residues. The CDR3 here is CASSGDLAKNIQYF. Here the CDR3 DNA reads TGTGCCAGCAGCGGGGATCTAGCCAAAAACATTCAGTACTTC.

This clonotype has ten or more counts. The chain has TRBV13 and TRBJ2-7; no clear D. Trimming removed 0 bases at V and 7 bases at J, with 7 bases between. The CDR3 runs 12 residues. Germline lookup yields CDR1 PRHDT and CDR2 FYEKMQ (reference sequence). The chain's CDR3 is CASSLGAREQYF. In DNA form, the CDR3 reads TGTGCCAGCAGCTTAGGCGCTCGTGAGCAGTACTTC.

The V and J genes are TRBV28 and TRBJ1-2; TRBD1 matches at 7 bases. The CDR3 has 14 amino acids. The germline V gene encodes CDR1 MDHEN and CDR2 SYDVKM. Trimming removed 7 bases from V and 4 bases from J; junction bases left unmatched: 9. CDR3 in amino acids: CASTTLGDSYGYTF. The CDR3 nucleotides are TGTGCCAGCACGACCCTCGGGGACAGCTATGGCTACACCTTC.

In regard to this clonotype: A much larger clone is a single base away; this may be a read error. The genes are TRBV29-1 and TRBJ2-6, with 8 bases fitting TRBD2. Germline CDR1 is SQVTM and CDR2 is ANQGSEA. The CDR3 extends over 16 amino acids. The CDR3 bases are TGCGGCGTCTGGTCGGGGGGGCTCTCTGGGGCCAACGTCCTGACTTTC. Protein sequence: CGVWSGGLSGANVLTF.

The chain is built from TRBV11-2 and TRBJ2-1; D remains unclear. This CDR3 contains 14 residues. Germline V gives CDR1 SGHAT, CDR2 FQNNGV. V lost 0 bases, J lost 2 bases, and 5 bases lay in between. The CDR3 is CASSLEAAYNEQFF. The CDR3 DNA is TGTGCCAGCAGCTTAGAAGCAGCCTACAATGAGCAGTTCTTC.

This clonotype turned up a few times. The chain has TRBV20-1 and TRBJ2-5; TRBD2 agrees at 7 bases. Germline CDR1 DFQATT, CDR2 SNEGSKA (reference sequence). CDR3 length: 13 amino acids. With V trimmed by 5 bases and J by 5 bases, 8 bases remained unmatched. The CDR3 loop is CSASQTSRETQYF. The DNA of the CDR3 is TGCAGTGCTTCTCAGACTAGCCGGGAGACCCAGTACTTC.

The chain has TRBV20-1 and TRBJ2-7; 7 bases fit TRBD2. CDR1 is DFQATT, CDR2 SNEGSKA, per germline (reference sequence). V trimming: 2 bases; J trimming: 6 bases; junction bases outside the gene matches: 7. The CDR3 loop spans 13 amino acids. As DNA, the CDR3 is TGCAGTGCTAGACCCGGACTAGACGGCGAGCAGTACTTC. Its protein is CSARPGLDGEQYF.

This clonotype was seen only a few times. V usage is TRBV7-2 and J usage is TRBJ2-5; TRBD1 agrees at 7 bases. CDR3 length: 14 residues. Germline V gene data show CDR1 as SGHTA and CDR2 as FQGNSA. The J segment lost 4 bases and the V segment lost 3 bases, leaving 5 bases of the junction unmatched. This CDR3 reads CASSFRQGRETQYF. CDR3 nucleotide sequence: TGTGCCAGCAGCTTTAGACAGGGCCGAGAGACCCAGTACTTC.

This clonotype was seen a handful of times. This rearrangement joins TRBV14 to TRBJ1-1; D remains ambiguous. This CDR3 spans 16 amino acids. Trimming cost V 1 base and J 0 bases, with 12 bases left between them. In germline, CDR1 is SGHDN, CDR2 FVKESK. As DNA, the CDR3 is TGTGCCAGCAGCCAAGCCCGTGTCGCCATGAACACTGAAGCTTTCTTT. It is translated as CASSQARVAMNTEAFF.

As for this clonotype: Compared with germline, one end of the junction differs, possibly owing to a read error. In nucleotides, the CDR3 is TGTGCCGGGAGTAGATCTAATGAAAAACTGTTTTTT. This encodes CAGSRSNEKLFF. The V gene is TRBV30, the J gene TRBJ1-4; D gene ambiguous. Looked up from germline, CDR1 is GTSNPN and CDR2 is SVGIG (reference sequence). This CDR3 spans 12 amino acids.

This clonotype was counted between two and nine times. The V gene is TRBV6-2 or TRBV6-3, the J gene TRBJ1-5; D is unresolved. Germline V gene data show CDR1 as MNHEY and CDR2 as SVGEGT. The CDR3 loop spans 17 amino acids. The germline V and J ends were trimmed by 1 base and 2 bases, with 15 bases remaining between them. The CDR3 protein is CASSYFGIGVGNQPQHF. CDR3 DNA: TGTGCCAGCAGTTACTTCGGGATCGGGGTTGGCAATCAGCCCCAGCATTTT.

This chain joins TRBV2 and TRBJ1-5; D is unresolved. The CDR3 covers 14 residues. Germline V gives CDR1 SNHLY, CDR2 FYNNEI. V shed 3 bases and J shed 5 bases, with 11 bases lying between them. Here the CDR3 reads CASSDVIHDQPQHF. CDR3 nucleotide sequence: TGTGCCAGCAGTGATGTGATCCATGATCAGCCCCAGCATTTT.

This clonotype occurred a few times. This rearrangement joins TRBV15 to TRBJ2-6; possibly TRBD2 for D (6 bases). This CDR3 comprises 17 residues. CDR1 and CDR2 from the germline V gene are LNHNV and YYDKDF (reference sequence). The V gene lost 0 bases and the J gene lost 1 base, with 10 bases spanning the gap. The CDR3 here is CATSRDWRVSGANVLTF. The DNA of the CDR3 is TGTGCCACCAGCAGAGATTGGAGGGTATCTGGGGCCAACGTCCTGACTTTC.

This clonotype has only a few counts. V and J are TRBV6-5 and TRBJ1-4; the D is unclear. Looked up from germline, CDR1 is MNHEY and CDR2 is SVGAGI. The CDR3 extends over 15 amino acids. The V and J ends lost 7 bases and 0 bases respectively, with 12 bases between them. CDR3 in amino acids: CASMRVIATNEKLFF. The CDR3 DNA is TGTGCCAGCATGCGGGTGATTGCAACTAATGAAAAACTGTTTTTT.

This clonotype was seen just once. Sequence at one end of the junction differs from germline and may be a read error. V usage is TRBV5-1 and J usage is TRBJ2-3; no reliable D call. Per the germline V gene, CDR1 is SGHRS and CDR2 is YFSETQ. CDR3 length: 14 residues. The CDR3 DNA sequence: TGCGCCGGCAGCTTGGGTGGCTTCGCAGATACGCAGTATTTT. This sequence encodes CAGSLGGFADTQYF.

On this clonotype: Just one base apart from a much larger clone, this may be a read error. V is TRBV10-3 and J is TRBJ2-5; no firm D call. This CDR3 is 13 amino acids long. Trimming left V 0 bases short and J 11 bases short, with 13 bases between. Germline V lookup: CDR1 ENHRY, CDR2 SYGVKD. The CDR3 protein is CAISESVVDEQYF. The CDR3 nucleotides read TGTGCCATCAGTGAGTCGGTTGTTGATGAGCAGTACTTC.

This chain links TRBV5-5 with TRBJ2-7, with D unclear. The CDR3 consists of 13 residues. Germline V lookup: CDR1 SGHKS, CDR2 YYEKEE (reference sequence). With 1 base removed from V and 2 bases from J, the gap between germline ends came to 7 bases. CDR3 sequence: CASSLRSAYEQYF. The CDR3 DNA reads as TGTGCCAGCAGCTTGCGATCTGCCTACGAGCAGTACTTC.

The V call is TRBV20-1, the J call TRBJ2-3; D remains ambiguous. Per the germline V gene, CDR1 is DFQATT and CDR2 is SNEGSKA (reference sequence). V shed 1 base and J shed 2 bases, with 7 bases lying between them. The CDR3 totals 13 residues. CDR3 nucleotides: TGCAGTGCTAGAGCTCAGCCCACAGATACGCAGTATTTT. It specifies CSARAQPTDTQYF.

Concerning this clonotype itself: One end of the junction varies from germline; a read error may be responsible. The chain carries TRBV4-1 and TRBJ2-5; 9 bases line up with TRBD1. This CDR3 is built from 15 residues. Per the germline V gene, CDR1 is MGHRA and CDR2 is YSYEKL. The CDR3 DNA follows: TGCGCCAGCAGCCCCCAGGACAGGGGCCAAGGGACCCAGTACTTC. Translation: CASSPQDRGQGTQYF.